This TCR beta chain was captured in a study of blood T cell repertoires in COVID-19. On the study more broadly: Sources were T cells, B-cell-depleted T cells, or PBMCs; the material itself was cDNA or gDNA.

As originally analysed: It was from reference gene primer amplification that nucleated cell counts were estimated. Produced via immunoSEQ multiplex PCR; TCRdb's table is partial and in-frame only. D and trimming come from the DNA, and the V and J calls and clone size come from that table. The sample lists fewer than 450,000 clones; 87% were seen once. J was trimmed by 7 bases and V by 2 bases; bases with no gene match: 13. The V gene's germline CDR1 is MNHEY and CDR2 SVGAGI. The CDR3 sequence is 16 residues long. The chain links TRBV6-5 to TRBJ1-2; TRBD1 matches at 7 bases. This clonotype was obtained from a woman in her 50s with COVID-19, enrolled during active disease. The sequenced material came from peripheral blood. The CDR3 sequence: CASSYLGQAGPGGYTF. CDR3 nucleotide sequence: TGTGCCAGCAGTTACCTTGGACAGGCCGGGCCGGGTGGCTACACCTTC.